Listed here are 3 T cell receptor beta chains from one sample, sequenced in a study of cytomegalovirus exposure and HLA in healthy donors. The PCR made use of 60 Vbeta and 13 Jbeta primers. Measured with immunoSEQ multiplex PCR; TCRdb has only the in-frame clones, and not every one. The sample has around 80,000 clones; nearly 80% are singletons. What was sequenced was PBMCs. The source is a man aged 40-49 years in good health and CMV-seronegative.

The chain combines TRBV7-8 with TRBJ1-1; 7 bases align to TRBD1. V lost 5 bases and J lost 8; bases outside the gene matches: 8. The CDR3 covers 13 residues. Germline CDR1 SGHVS, CDR2 FQNEAQ. The CDR3 region has the DNA TGTGCCAGCAGCACTCGCCCGGGACAGGAAGCTTTCTTT. Amino acid sequence: CASSTRPGQEAFF.

The DNA for the CDR3 is TGCAGTGCTAGGAGGGTGGAGACCCAGTACTTC. Its translation is CSARRVETQYF. The chain links TRBV20-1 to TRBJ2-5, with a weak D call TRBD2 (5 bases). V lost 3 bases, J lost 5 bases, and 7 bases lay in between. The CDR3 runs to 11 residues. Germline CDR1 DFQATT, CDR2 SNEGSKA (reference sequence).

This clone occurred a few times. The chain couples TRBV5-1 to TRBJ2-7; no clear D. V was trimmed by 0 bases and J by 4 bases, leaving 14 bases between them. The CDR3 is 15 amino acids. From germline, CDR1 is SGHRS and CDR2 YFSETQ. Here the CDR3 reads CASSLGSAMSYEQYF. DNA of the CDR3: TGCGCCAGCAGCTTGGGGTCCGCTATGAGTTACGAGCAGTACTTC.